These 28 T cell receptor beta chains share one sample of origin, sequenced in a study of cytomegalovirus exposure and HLA in healthy donors. Assay: immunoSEQ multiplex PCR; the TCRdb copy retains only in-frame clones and omits some. The sample holds tens of thousands of clones, 80% to 90% seen once. The sample consisted of PBMCs. The receptors were sampled from a woman aged 18-29 years in good health and CMV-seronegative.

The V call is TRBV13, the J call TRBJ2-1; 7 bases agree with TRBD2. Germline lookup yields CDR1 PRHDT and CDR2 FYEKMQ (reference sequence). V was pared by 6 bases and J by 4 bases, with 18 bases of the junction left unmatched. The CDR3 is 18 amino acids. CDR3 sequence reads: CASRGQGRYRTRYNEQFF. CDR3 bases: TGTGCCAGCAGAGGGCAGGGAAGGTATAGGACTAGATACAATGAGCAGTTCTTC.

The chain is built from TRBV19 and TRBJ1-1; D may be TRBD1 (5 bases). CDR1 and CDR2 (germline): LNHDA, SQIVND (reference sequence). The CDR3 length is 13 residues. V lost 8 bases and J lost 0, with 10 bases in between. The CDR3: CASVGHMNTEAFF. DNA for the CDR3: TGTGCCAGTGTTGGACACATGAACACTGAAGCTTTCTTT.

This clone was found once. V usage is TRBV18 and J usage is TRBJ2-7, with TRBD2 matching 10 bases. The CDR3 totals 15 residues. The V gene end was trimmed by 6 bases and the J gene end by 2 bases; junction bases not matched to a gene: 7. The V gene's germline CDR1 is KGHSH and CDR2 LQKENI. CDR3 nucleotides: TGTGCCAGCTCGCAAACTAGCGGGAATGCCTACGAGCAGTACTTC. Protein: CASSQTSGNAYEQYF. Using reference TRBV18 and TRBJ2-7 for the parts outside the CDR3, the full variable domain is NAGVMQNPRHLVRRRGQEARLRCSPMKGHSHVYWYRQLPEEGLKFMVYLQKENIIDESGMPKERFSAEFPKEGPSILRIQQVVRGDSAAYFCASSQTSGNAYEQYFGPGTRLTVT.

This clone was seen a few times. The V call is TRBV7-9, the J call TRBJ2-7, with 12 bases that match TRBD2. V lost 1 base and J lost 6; bases outside the gene matches: 1. The CDR3 runs 14 residues. The V gene's germline CDR1 is SEHNR and CDR2 FQNEAQ (reference sequence). DNA of the CDR3: TGTGCCAGCAGCTTAGGGGGACTAGCGGGCGAGCAGTACTTC. This gives the protein CASSLGGLAGEQYF.

The chain carries TRBV7-2 and TRBJ2-1; 8 nucleotides match TRBD2. Germline V gene lookup returns CDR1 SGHTA and CDR2 FQGNSA. V trimming: 3 bases; J trimming: 10 bases; junction bases outside the gene matches: 11. CDR3 length: 15 residues. The CDR3, as DNA: TGTGCCAGCAGCTTCGGGCAGCGGGGGACCCGAGAGCAGTTCTTC. It encodes CASSFGQRGTREQFF.

The genes are TRBV7-9 and TRBJ2-7; 8 nucleotides match TRBD2. Germline lookup yields CDR1 SEHNR and CDR2 FQNEAQ (reference sequence). Trimming took 4 bases from V and 3 from J; bases not matched to a gene: 5. The CDR3 consists of 14 residues. CDR3 nucleotide sequence: TGTGCCAGCAGCTCTAATCTAGCGGGCTACGAGCAGTACTTC. It encodes CASSSNLAGYEQYF. Based on the CDR3 plus reference TRBV7-9 and TRBJ2-7, the full variable domain is DTGVSQNPRHKITKRGQNVTFRCDPISEHNRLYWYRQTLGQGPEFLTYFQNEAQLEKSRLLSDRFSAERPKGSFSTLEIQRTEQGDSAMYLCASSSNLAGYEQYFGPGTRLTVT.

The chain has TRBV11-2 and TRBJ1-2; D not resolved. Looked up from germline, CDR1 is SGHAT and CDR2 is FQNNGV. The CDR3 extends over 12 amino acids. Trimming pared 8 bases from V and 4 bases from J, leaving 11 bases between. The CDR3 bases are TGTGCCAGCGGCGGTCTTTCCTATGGCTACACCTTC. This sequence encodes CASGGLSYGYTF.

The chain carries TRBV19 and TRBJ2-3; 8 nucleotides match TRBD2. This CDR3 contains 14 residues. Germline V gives CDR1 LNHDA, CDR2 SQIVND (reference sequence). J was trimmed by 6 bases and V by 8 bases; bases with no gene match: 10. CDR3 sequence (DNA): TGTGCCAGTTCGAGCGGGGGAGGGACGGATACGCAGTATTTT. Protein: CASSSGGGTDTQYF.

The genes are TRBV11-3 and TRBJ2-5, with D possibly TRBD1 on 6 matching bases. The CDR3 has 15 residues. Deletions cut 2 bases from V and 3 bases from J, with 13 bases between. CDR1 is SGHNT, CDR2 YENEEA, per germline. CDR3 region: CASSLFGAGEETQYF. The CDR3 coding sequence is TGTGCCAGCAGCTTATTCGGTGCAGGGGAAGAGACCCAGTACTTC.

The chain recombines TRBV10-3 with TRBJ1-2; a weak D match, TRBD1 (6 bases). The germline V and J ends were trimmed by 0 bases and 0 bases, with 11 bases remaining between them. The germline CDR1 and CDR2 sequences are ENHRY and SYGVKD. The CDR3 runs to 16 residues. CDR3 sequence (DNA): TGTGCCATCAGTGAGTCTGACAGGAATGCTAACTATGGCTACACCTTC. The encoded protein is CAISESDRNANYGYTF.

This rearrangement joins TRBV12-5 to TRBJ1-2, with D possibly TRBD1 on 6 matching bases. The CDR3 is 13 amino acids. Germline CDR1 reads LGHNT; CDR2 reads FRNRAP. Trimming stripped 6 bases from V and 12 bases from J, with 20 bases between. CDR3 in amino acids: CASGPGQGGGHTF. CDR3 nucleotide sequence: TGTGCTAGTGGGCCGGGACAAGGAGGAGGACACACCTTC.

This clone was recorded only once. The chain has TRBV6-1 and TRBJ1-5, with a weak D call TRBD1 (5 bases). Germline V gene lookup returns CDR1 MNHNS and CDR2 SASEGT. V was clipped by 7 bases and J by 4 bases, with 11 bases between them. The CDR3 totals 13 residues. This CDR3 reads CASIRTPNQPQHF. The CDR3, as DNA: TGTGCCAGCATTCGGACACCAAATCAGCCCCAGCATTTT.

This chain joins TRBV5-1 and TRBJ1-1, with a weak D call TRBD1 (5 bases). CDR1 and CDR2 (germline): SGHRS, YFSETQ. The CDR3 totals 16 residues. Trimming took 0 bases from V and 4 from J, leaving 16 bases between them. CDR3 sequence reads: CASSLASTLGGTEAFF. In nucleotides, the CDR3 is TGCGCCAGCAGCTTGGCCTCAACCCTGGGGGGCACTGAAGCTTTCTTT.

A few counts support this clone. J is TRBJ2-1 and V is TRBV10-3; tentative D call: TRBD2 (6 bases). CDR1 and CDR2 (germline): ENHRY, SYGVKD. Trimming took 9 bases from V and 5 from J, leaving 17 bases between them. CDR3 length equals 14 residues. CDR3: CAISPGGTDNEQFF. The CDR3 bases are TGTGCCATTTCCCCGGGCGGGACTGACAATGAGCAGTTCTTC.

The rearrangement uses TRBV5-6 and TRBJ1-1; D unclear. The CDR3 is 13 residues long. From germline, CDR1 is SGHDT and CDR2 YYEEEE. V lost 4 bases and J 1 base, leaving 8 bases between the germline ends. CDR3 DNA sequence: TGTGCCAGCAGCGCTAGTCCGAACACTGAAGCTTTCTTT. This translates into CASSASPNTEAFF.

J is TRBJ2-3 and V is TRBV11-2; tentatively, D is TRBD2 (6 bases). Germline CDR1 is SGHAT and CDR2 is FQNNGV. The CDR3 has 14 amino acids. V gave up 5 bases and J gave up 0 bases, with 9 bases separating them. CDR3 protein: CASSPRESTDTQYF. In nucleotides, the CDR3 is TGTGCCAGCAGCCCGCGGGAAAGCACAGATACGCAGTATTTT.

The chain couples TRBV5-1 to TRBJ1-1; D is possibly TRBD1 (6 bases). The CDR3 loop spans 15 amino acids. V lost 2 bases to trimming and J lost 3 bases, with 14 bases between them. The germline CDR1 and CDR2 sequences are SGHRS and YFSETQ. The CDR3 here is CASSLQGRKYTEAFF. For the CDR3, the DNA is TGCGCCAGCAGCTTACAGGGTAGGAAGTACACTGAAGCTTTCTTT.

The J gene is TRBJ2-3, the V gene TRBV5-1; D is uncertain. CDR1 and CDR2 from the germline V gene are SGHRS and YFSETQ. This CDR3 comprises 15 residues. The V end lost 0 bases, the J end lost 0 bases, and 8 bases lay between the germline ends. The CDR3 reads CASSLEESSTDTQYF. The CDR3 DNA reads as TGCGCCAGCAGCTTGGAAGAGTCTAGCACAGATACGCAGTATTTT.

This clone has a single count. The chain carries TRBV5-4 and TRBJ1-2; D is possibly TRBD1 (5 bases). The V gene lost 1 base and the J gene lost 4 bases, with 11 bases spanning the gap. Germline V gene lookup returns CDR1 SGHNT and CDR2 YYREEE (reference sequence). The CDR3 has 14 amino acids. The CDR3 DNA reads TGTGCCAGCAGCTTGTCTCAGGGAGGCTATGGCTACACCTTC. Translating gives CASSLSQGGYGYTF. The variable domain in full, completed from reference TRBV5-4 and TRBJ1-2, reads ETGVTQSPTHLIKTRGQQVTLRCSSQSGHNTVSWYQQALGQGPQFIFQYYREEENGRGNFPPRFSGLQFPNYSSELNVNALELDDSALYLCASSLSQGGYGYTFGSGTRLTVV.

The CDR3 nucleotides are TGCGCCAGCAGCGCGGGACAGAGCTACAATGAGCAGTTCTTC. Amino acid sequence: CASSAGQSYNEQFF. The rearrangement uses TRBV5-1 and TRBJ2-1; TRBD1 is a possible D gene (7 bases). Germline CDR1 SGHRS, CDR2 YFSETQ. CDR3 size: 14 residues. V was clipped by 4 bases and J by 3 bases, with 11 bases between them.

For the CDR3, the DNA is TGTGCCAGCACAAAAAGCGGGCGCGGGGATACGCAGTATTTT. It codes for CASTKSGRGDTQYF. The chain employs TRBV28 and TRBJ2-3; D is perhaps TRBD2 (6 bases). V lost 7 bases, J lost 6 bases, and 17 bases lay in between. The CDR3 loop spans 14 amino acids. The germline CDR1 and CDR2 sequences are MDHEN and SYDVKM.

The rearrangement uses TRBV7-2 and TRBJ1-3; D not certain. Trimming took 5 bases from V and 4 from J, leaving 9 bases between them. The CDR3 runs to 13 residues. Germline CDR1 reads SGHTA; CDR2 reads FQGNSA. CDR3 bases: TGTGCCAGCAGCCCGGAGTCAGGAAACACCATATATTTT. Amino acid sequence: CASSPESGNTIYF.

The chain carries TRBV7-2 and TRBJ2-5; the D gene is possibly TRBD1 (5 bases). The V end was cut by 5 bases, the J end by 4 bases, with 14 bases between. The germline V gene has CDR1 SGHTA and CDR2 FQGNSA. There are 14 residues in the CDR3. The chain's CDR3 is CASSGADWRETQYF. CDR3 sequence (DNA): TGTGCCAGCAGCGGGGCCGACTGGAGAGAGACCCAGTACTTC.

The genes are TRBV11-2 and TRBJ1-1, with D possibly matching TRBD1 (5 bases). The CDR3 length is 14 residues. Germline CDR1 SGHAT, CDR2 FQNNGV. V was pared by 3 bases and J by 0 bases, with 8 bases between. The CDR3 sequence: CASSFREVNTEAFF. The CDR3 nucleotides are TGTGCCAGCAGCTTCAGGGAGGTGAACACTGAAGCTTTCTTT. Filled out from reference TRBV11-2 and TRBJ1-1, the complete variable domain reads EAGVAQSPRYKIIEKRQSVAFWCNPISGHATLYWYQQILGQGPKLLIQFQNNGVVDDSQLPKDRFSAERLKGVDSTLKIQPAKLEDSAVYLCASSFREVNTEAFFGQGTRLTVV.

The chain carries TRBV9 and TRBJ1-2; D is perhaps TRBD1 (5 bases). This CDR3 spans 15 amino acids. The V and J ends lost 0 bases and 5 bases respectively, with 14 bases between them. Germline CDR1 SGDLS, CDR2 YYNGEE. CDR3 in amino acids: CASSVGTPAGYGYTF. The CDR3 DNA reads as TGTGCCAGCAGCGTAGGGACACCGGCCGGTTATGGCTACACCTTC.

Worth noting for this clone: Other nucleotide sequences in the sample specify the same CDR3. The J gene is TRBJ2-1, the V gene TRBV30; 7 nucleotides line up with TRBD2. V shed 2 bases, J shed 9 bases, and the junction held 13 bases outside the gene matches. Germline CDR1 reads GTSNPN; CDR2 reads SVGIG (reference sequence). The CDR3 is made up of 15 amino acids. This chain's CDR3 is CAWSSGGGGGGEQFF. CDR3 DNA sequence: TGTGCCTGGAGTTCCGGTGGGGGGGGTGGGGGTGAGCAGTTCTTC.

The rearrangement joins TRBV18 to TRBJ1-1; no reliable D call. The CDR3 is 13 residues long. Germline CDR1 is KGHSH and CDR2 is LQKENI. The germline V and J ends were trimmed by 3 bases and 1 base, with 6 bases remaining between them. The CDR3 DNA is TGTGCCAGCTCACCGAACGGGAACACTGAAGCTTTCTTT. It is translated as CASSPNGNTEAFF.

The rearrangement uses TRBV19 and TRBJ1-1; 8 bases match TRBD1. The trim removed 5 bases at V and 5 bases at J, leaving 7 bases unmatched. The CDR3 is 14 amino acids. Germline V gene lookup returns CDR1 LNHDA and CDR2 SQIVND (reference sequence). This chain's CDR3 is CASSPGQGGTEAFF. The CDR3 DNA is TGTGCCAGTAGTCCCGGACAGGGAGGGACTGAAGCTTTCTTT.